Presented here are 9 T cell receptor beta chains from one specimen sequenced in a study of blood T cell repertoires in COVID-19. Profiling relied on immunoSEQ multiplex PCR, and the TCRdb table lists in-frame clones only, not all of them. Of around 150,000 clones in the sample, more than 65% were seen once. Sequences were obtained from peripheral blood. These receptors were collected from a woman of 80 years or more with acute or convalescent COVID-19.

Of note for this clone: Other nucleotide sequences in the sample specify the same CDR3. The J gene is TRBJ1-4, the V gene TRBV2; the match to TRBD1 covers 9 bases. With V trimmed by 2 bases and J by 6 bases, 4 bases remained unmatched. The CDR3 runs to 15 residues. Germline V gives CDR1 SNHLY, CDR2 FYNNEI. The CDR3 region is CASSELGQGYEKLFF. The CDR3 nucleotides are TGTGCCAGCAGTGAATTGGGACAGGGTTATGAAAAACTGTTTTTT.

The chain combines TRBV3-1 (or the pseudogene TRBV3-2) with TRBJ1-3, with D possibly matching TRBD1 (5 bases). V was shortened by 4 bases and J by 0 bases, with 10 bases between the two germline ends. The CDR3 is 15 residues long. In germline, CDR1 is LGHDT, CDR2 YNNKEL (reference sequence). CDR3 nucleotide sequence: TGTGCCAGCAGCCCCCAGGGCACCTCTGGAAACACCATATATTTT. Translated, it gives CASSPQGTSGNTIYF.

The DNA for the CDR3 is TGTGCCTGGACTCCAAAGACAGGCGACAATCAGCCCCAGCATTTT. The encoded protein is CAWTPKTGDNQPQHF. This chain joins TRBV30 and TRBJ1-5, with D perhaps matching TRBD1 (6 bases). This CDR3 contains 15 residues. Germline CDR1 GTSNPN, CDR2 SVGIG (reference sequence). V was pared by 4 bases and J by 3 bases, with 16 bases between.

V is TRBV5-1 and J is TRBJ1-3; D is perhaps TRBD1 (6 bases). The CDR3 has 14 amino acids. CDR1 and CDR2 from the germline V gene are SGHRS and YFSETQ. Trimming cost V 0 bases and J 8 bases, with 12 bases left between them. CDR3 residues: CASSLVSGVDTIYF. The CDR3 DNA reads as TGCGCCAGCAGCTTGGTGTCAGGGGTGGACACCATATATTTT.

The J gene is TRBJ1-6, the V gene TRBV6-5, with D unresolved. Trimming pared 6 bases from V and 6 bases from J, leaving 9 bases between. Germline CDR1 reads MNHEY; CDR2 reads SVGAGI. This CDR3 spans 13 amino acids. In DNA, the CDR3 is TGTGCCAGCAGGAGAGAAATTAATTCACCCCTCCACTTT. Translating it yields CASRREINSPLHF.

The genes are TRBV6-5 and TRBJ1-2; 12 bases map to TRBD1. The germline V gene encodes CDR1 MNHEY and CDR2 SVGAGI. V was pared by 4 bases and J by 7 bases, with 10 bases of the junction left unmatched. The CDR3 is made up of 16 amino acids. The CDR3 loop reads CASSSSPGQGASGYTF. DNA for the CDR3: TGTGCCAGCAGTTCCTCCCCGGGACAGGGGGCATCTGGCTACACCTTC.

This clone was observed a handful of times. This chain uses TRBV3-1 (or the pseudogene TRBV3-2) with TRBJ2-2; D unclear. Trimming stripped 0 bases from V and 4 bases from J, with 9 bases between. Per the germline V gene, CDR1 is LGHDT and CDR2 is YNNKEL (reference sequence). This CDR3 spans 15 amino acids. The CDR3 reads CASSQEGRGTGELFF. The CDR3 DNA follows: TGTGCCAGCAGCCAAGAGGGCCGTGGCACCGGGGAGCTGTTTTTT.

This chain links TRBV7-9 with TRBJ2-3; 12 nucleotides agree with TRBD1. The CDR3 extends over 19 amino acids. Looked up from germline, CDR1 is SEHNR and CDR2 is FQNEAQ (reference sequence). The J segment lost 5 bases and the V segment lost 5 bases, leaving 17 bases of the junction unmatched. The CDR3 here is CASSPPRGDRGPRGDTQYF. In DNA form, the CDR3 reads TGTGCCAGCAGCCCTCCCCGGGGGGACAGGGGGCCGCGTGGAGATACGCAGTATTTT.

The V gene is TRBV19, the J gene TRBJ1-6; D gene ambiguous. Germline assignment: CDR1 LNHDA and CDR2 SQIVND (reference sequence). CDR3 size: 15 residues. V dropped 3 bases and J dropped 7 bases, with 13 bases sitting between them. Here the CDR3 DNA reads TGTGCCAGTAGTATTAGAGAGGGCCAGAATTCACCCCTCCACTTT. Amino acids: CASSIREGQNSPLHF.